One and the same sample provided the 4 T cell receptor beta chains below, sequenced in a study of blood T cell repertoires in COVID-19 (dated by TCRdb to about 2020). The method behind the library was the immunoSEQ multiplex PCR assay. This immuneACCESS table, as held by TCRdb, lists in-frame sequences with V and J called but not all clones. Of the missing ones, under half trace to an unresolved V gene in checked studies; the others have no known cause. Recorded for this sample are 250,000 to 350,000 clones; roughly 86% of them occurred a single time. The top ten hold 2% to 2.5% of the sample. Sequenced input: peripheral blood. Receptors were obtained from a woman in her 30s who had recovered from COVID-19.

This clone was seen just once. The chain carries TRBV7-2 and TRBJ2-7; 7 bases map to TRBD1. Trimming removed 4 bases from V and 3 bases from J; junction bases left unmatched: 9. From germline, CDR1 is SGHTA and CDR2 FQGNSA. The length of the CDR3 is 15 residues. As DNA, the CDR3 is TGTGCCAGCAGCTACCCCGGGGACAGAGACTACGAGCAGTACTTC. This encodes CASSYPGDRDYEQYF.

V is TRBV19 and J is TRBJ2-7; TRBD2 matches at 10 bases. Germline CDR1 LNHDA, CDR2 SQIVND (reference sequence). V dropped 3 bases and J dropped 2; count of bases not matched to a gene: 4. CDR3 length: 15 amino acids. The chain's CDR3 is CASSIWSGGAYEQYF. As DNA, the CDR3 is TGTGCCAGTAGTATTTGGAGCGGGGGGGCCTACGAGCAGTACTTC. The whole variable domain, remainder taken from reference TRBV19 and TRBJ2-7, is DGGITQSPKYLFRKEGQNVTLSCEQNLNHDAMYWYRQDPGQGLRLIYYSQIVNDFQKGDIAEGYSVSREKKESFPLTVTSAQKNPTAFYLCASSIWSGGAYEQYFGPGTRLTVT.

This clone was counted a few times. The chain couples TRBV11-2 to TRBJ1-1; no reliable D call. Deletions cut 1 base from V and 0 bases from J, with 21 bases between. Germline assignment: CDR1 SGHAT and CDR2 FQNNGV. CDR3 length equals 19 residues. Written as DNA, the CDR3 is TGTGCCAGCAGCTTAGTGAGAGCACAGAGGGCGATTATGAACACTGAAGCTTTCTTT. The encoded protein is CASSLVRAQRAIMNTEAFF. Complete variable domain (other parts from reference TRBV11-2 and TRBJ1-1): EAGVAQSPRYKIIEKRQSVAFWCNPISGHATLYWYQQILGQGPKLLIQFQNNGVVDDSQLPKDRFSAERLKGVDSTLKIQPAKLEDSAVYLCASSLVRAQRAIMNTEAFFGQGTRLTVV.

The gene calls are TRBV4-2 and TRBJ1-2; the D gene is possibly TRBD1 (6 bases). CDR3 length: 15 residues. Per germline, CDR1 LGHNA and CDR2 YNFKEQ. The V end was cut by 0 bases, the J end by 0 bases, with 8 bases between. Here the CDR3 DNA reads TGTGCCAGCAGCCAAGATTGGACAGCTAACTATGGCTACACCTTC. Translation gives CASSQDWTANYGYTF.